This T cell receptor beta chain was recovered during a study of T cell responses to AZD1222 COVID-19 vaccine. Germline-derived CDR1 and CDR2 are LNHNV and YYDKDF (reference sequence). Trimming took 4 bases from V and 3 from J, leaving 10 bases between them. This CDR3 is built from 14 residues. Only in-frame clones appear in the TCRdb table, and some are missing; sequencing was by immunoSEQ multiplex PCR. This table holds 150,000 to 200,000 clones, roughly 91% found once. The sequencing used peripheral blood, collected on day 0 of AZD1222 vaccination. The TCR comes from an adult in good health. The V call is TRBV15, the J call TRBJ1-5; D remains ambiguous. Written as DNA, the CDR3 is TGTGCCACCAGCAACGGACGTGCCAATCAGCCCCAGCATTTT. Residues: CATSNGRANQPQHF.